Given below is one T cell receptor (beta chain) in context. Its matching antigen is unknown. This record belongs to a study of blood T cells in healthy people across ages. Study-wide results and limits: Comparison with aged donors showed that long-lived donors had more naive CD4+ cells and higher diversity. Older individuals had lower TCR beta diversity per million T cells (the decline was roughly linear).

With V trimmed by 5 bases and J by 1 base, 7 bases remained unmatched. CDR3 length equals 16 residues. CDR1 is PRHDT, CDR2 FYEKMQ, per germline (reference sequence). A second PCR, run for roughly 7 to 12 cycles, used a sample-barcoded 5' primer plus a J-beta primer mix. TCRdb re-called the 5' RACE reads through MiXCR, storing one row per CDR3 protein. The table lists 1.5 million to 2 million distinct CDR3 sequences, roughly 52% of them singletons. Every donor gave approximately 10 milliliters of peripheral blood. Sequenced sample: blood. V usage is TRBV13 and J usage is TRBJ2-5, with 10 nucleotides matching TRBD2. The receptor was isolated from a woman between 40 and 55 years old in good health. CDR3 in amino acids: CASSVPSGGVQETQYF. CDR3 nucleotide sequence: TGTGCCAGCAGCGTCCCTAGCGGGGGCGTCCAAGAGACCCAGTACTTC.